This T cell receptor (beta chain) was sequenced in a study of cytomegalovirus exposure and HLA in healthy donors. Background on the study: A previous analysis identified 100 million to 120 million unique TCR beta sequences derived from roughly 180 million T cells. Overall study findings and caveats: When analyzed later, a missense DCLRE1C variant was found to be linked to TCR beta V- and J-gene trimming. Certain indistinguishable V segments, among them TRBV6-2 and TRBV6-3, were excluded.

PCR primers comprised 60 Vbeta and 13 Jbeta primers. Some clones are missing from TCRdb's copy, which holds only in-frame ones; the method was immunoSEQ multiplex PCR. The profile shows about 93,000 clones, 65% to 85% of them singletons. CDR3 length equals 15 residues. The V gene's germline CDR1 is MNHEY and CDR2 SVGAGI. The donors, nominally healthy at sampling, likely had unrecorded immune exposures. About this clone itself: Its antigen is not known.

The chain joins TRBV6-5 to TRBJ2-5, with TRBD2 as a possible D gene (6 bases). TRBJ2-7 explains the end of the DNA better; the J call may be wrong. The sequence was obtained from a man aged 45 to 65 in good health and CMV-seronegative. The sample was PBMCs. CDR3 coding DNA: TGTGCCAGCAGTTTGGGACTGGGGCTTGCCTACGAGCAGTACTTC. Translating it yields CASSLGLGLAYEQYF.